This T cell receptor beta chain came from a study of human T cells and chemical hapten exposure. On the study more broadly: Throughout a study of approximately 5 months, patients underwent weekly scalp administration of diphenylcyclopropenone doses.

Time point meaning: patch test 2, 6 weeks after DPC sensitization. Treatment given: therapeutic diphenylcyclopropenone sensitization with weekly scalp DPC. Unfractionated whole blood yielded the extracted total RNA. The CDR3 runs 14 residues. The V and J ends lost 7 bases and 2 bases, in that order; junction bases with no gene match: 4. MiXCR was run by TCRdb on the RACE reads, yielding one entry per CDR3 protein. Of around 42,000 distinct CDR3 sequences listed, more than 9% are singletons. The rearrangement links TRBV12-3 or TRBV12-4 to TRBJ1-5, with 8 bases fitting TRBD1. The material was whole blood, obtained in connection with sensitization to the hapten diphenylcyclopropenone (DPC). The TCR originated in a woman in her 30s with alopecia areata. Some clones in this sample may be carry-over from other donors' samples. The CDR3 loop is CASIQGAGNQPQHF. CDR3 nucleotide sequence: TGTGCCAGCATTCAGGGGGCTGGCAATCAGCCCCAGCATTTT.